The clone carrying this TCR beta chain was picked up a small number of times. This sample's treatment: around 19 received Ad26.COV2.S at low or high dose, single or two shots; about five received placebo; per-sample allocation not given. Sampling happened 63 days after the first vaccine or placebo injection. At a Boston site, the person donating was an adult of 18-55 years. The V segment lost 0 bases and the J segment 8 bases; nucleotides outside the gene matches: 13. Germline values: CDR1 ENHRY, CDR2 SYGVKD. The CDR3 has 17 amino acids. Data came from immunoSEQ multiplex PCR; TCRdb stores just in-frame clones and leaves some out. The data hold some 290,000 clones, with 70% to 90% observed a single time. This entry comes from a study of Ad26.COV2.S vaccination and SARS-CoV-2 variants.

The sequence was collected from a person aged 18-65 years who received the Ad26.COV2.S COVID-19 vaccine or a placebo. This material consisted of peripheral blood, taken in a trial of Ad26.COV2.S vaccine versus placebo. The chain joins TRBV10-3 to TRBJ2-1, with 7 nucleotides matching TRBD2. CDR3 residues: CAISESRVKGLGDEQFF. CDR3 coding DNA: TGTGCCATCAGTGAGTCGAGAGTTAAAGGACTAGGGGATGAGCAGTTCTTC.